This TCR beta chain came from a study of cytomegalovirus exposure and HLA in healthy donors. Overall study results and limits: Later analysis suggested links between common viral pathogens and several top significant clusters. Researchers catalogued around 150 TCR beta chains as cytomegalovirus-associated.

PCR primers comprised 60 Vbeta and 13 Jbeta primers. Libraries were prepared by immunoSEQ multiplex PCR; TCRdb keeps only in-frame clonotypes and omits some of them. The table lists 100,000 to 150,000 clones, around 78% of them singletons, with less than 2% in the top ten. On this clone itself: Antigen: not known.

The sequenced material came from PBMCs. This TCR came from a man aged 40-49 years in good health and CMV-seronegative.

DNA for the CDR3: TGTGCCAGCAGCTCACAAACGGGGGAGACCCAGTACTTC. Translating it yields CASSSQTGETQYF. The V and J genes are TRBV5-4 and TRBJ2-5, with D possibly being TRBD2 (5 bases). With 3 bases removed from V and 5 bases from J, the gap between germline ends came to 11 bases. CDR3 length: 13 residues. Germline lookup yields CDR1 SGHNT and CDR2 YYREEE (reference sequence).